This TCR beta chain was sequenced during a study of PD-L1 blockade in urothelial cancer. For the study at large: Male sex and bladder-origin urothelial cancer were recorded for about nine tenths of the roughly 29 patients.

Only in-frame clones appear in the TCRdb table, and some are missing; sequencing was by immunoSEQ multiplex PCR. Of more than 95,000 clones in the sample, 85% to 90% are singletons; the top ten hold 1.5% to 2%. Whole-study results and caveats: Expansion of tumor-associated blood clones at 3 weeks was greater in durable-benefit patients.

Time point described: peripheral blood 6 weeks after treatment start. As concerns this clone: What it binds is not known.

The clonotype was recovered from a man aged 55-75 years with urothelial cancer. Here the sequenced sample was PBMCs, taken around atezolizumab (anti-PD-L1) treatment.

CDR3 amino acids: CASSAGVGRPQHF. DNA of the CDR3: TGTGCCAGCTCCGCCGGGGTGGGAAGGCCCCAGCATTTT. The chain is built from TRBV18 and TRBJ1-5; no clear D. This CDR3 has 13 amino acids. Germline V gene lookup returns CDR1 KGHSH and CDR2 LQKENI. V gave up 6 bases and J gave up 9 bases, with 15 bases separating them.